This TCR beta chain was captured by sequencing in a study of tumor-infiltrating lymphocytes in localized non-small cell lung cancer. Study-wide context: Several tumor histologies, both smoking statuses, and some post-neoadjuvant chemotherapy samples were included. Each patient gave resected tumor and non-adjacent uninvolved lung tissue.

The V end was cut by 5 bases, the J end by 3 bases, with 13 bases between. Germline V gene lookup returns CDR1 SEHNR and CDR2 FQNEAQ (reference sequence). The CDR3 loop spans 14 amino acids. Sequencing was performed with immunoSEQ multiplex PCR; in TCRdb, only in-frame clones are kept and a portion is missing. The repertoire includes about 24,000 clones, under 75% of them detected once, and under 6% sits in the top ten. The V gene is TRBV7-9, the J gene TRBJ2-5, with D possibly TRBD2 on 5 matching bases. The specimen sequenced was lung tumor tissue. This receptor was taken from a human donor with non-small cell lung cancer. The CDR3 loop reads CASSPRGLKETQYF. The CDR3 DNA is TGTGCCAGCAGCCCCCGAGGGCTTAAAGAGACCCAGTACTTC. Full variable domain (outside the CDR3, taken from reference TRBV7-9 and TRBJ2-5): DTGVSQNPRHKITKRGQNVTFRCDPISEHNRLYWYRQTLGQGPEFLTYFQNEAQLEKSRLLSDRFSAERPKGSFSTLEIQRTEQGDSAMYLCASSPRGLKETQYFGPGTRLLVL.